This is a list of T cell receptor beta chains from one sample in a study of T cell repertoires in cytomegalovirus infection. The antigens for these receptors are not known. One entry per CDR3 protein results from TCRdb running MiXCR on the reads. This sample yields over 250,000 distinct CDR3 sequences, of which 22% are seen a single time; 15% to 20% belongs to the top ten. The sequences come from cultured PBMCs, collected from culture after CMV antigen stimulation. The receptor set was obtained from a human donor in good health (CMV status not recorded). Some clones in this sample may be carry-over from other donors' samples. Both conserved end residues are part of each CDR3. A D gene is named only where the DNA matches it firmly. Not all rows give a size; the values are once, few, many and, for expanded clones, a class.

clone size	V gene	D gene	J gene	CDR3 protein	CDR3 DNA
.	TRBV3-1	.	TRBJ2-7	CASSQDDIPSYEQYF	TGTGCCAGCAGCCAAGACGACATACCCTCCTACGAGCAGTACTTC
few	TRBV12-3/TRBV12-4	.	TRBJ2-3	CASSSSWEKGDTQYF	TGTGCCAGCAGTTCTAGCTGGGAGAAGGGAGATACGCAGTATTTT
.	TRBV19	TRBD2	TRBJ2-1	CASGRKGYNEQFF	TGTGCCAGCGGGAGGAAGGGGTACAATGAGCAGTTCTTC
few	TRBV4-1	.	TRBJ1-6	CASSQDEGNYNSPLHF	TGTGCCAGCAGCCAAGACGAAGGCAACTATAATTCACCCCTCCACTTT
.	TRBV5-4	.	TRBJ2-5	CASSLYGEETQYF	TGTGCCAGCAGCTTGTACGGGGAAGAGACCCAGTACTTC
few	TRBV6-2/TRBV6-3	.	TRBJ2-3	CASSWRDSTDTQYF	TGTGCCAGCAGTTGGCGCGACAGCACAGATACGCAGTATTTT
few	TRBV24-1	.	TRBJ2-2	CATSGERLSPTGELFF	TGTGCCACCAGTGGGGAACGTCTTAGCCCCACCGGGGAGCTGTTTTTT
few	TRBV7-3	.	TRBJ2-7	CASSLLAGIGYEQYF	TGTGCCAGCAGCTTACTGGCGGGGATTGGCTACGAGCAGTACTTC
few	TRBV7-3	TRBD2	TRBJ2-1	CASSYLAGAVNEQFF	TGTGCCAGCAGCTATCTAGCGGGAGCGGTCAATGAGCAGTTCTTC
few	TRBV5-8	TRBD1	TRBJ1-5	CASSGGQAINQPQHF	TGTGCCAGCAGCGGGGGACAGGCCATTAATCAGCCCCAGCATTTT
.	TRBV4-1	.	TRBJ2-6	CASSQDQVSGANVLTF	TGTGCCAGCAGCCAAGATCAGGTCTCTGGGGCCAACGTCCTGACTTTC
few	TRBV27	TRBD1	TRBJ1-2	CASSSGQGYSYGYTF	TGTGCCAGCAGTTCCGGACAGGGGTATAGCTATGGCTACACCTTC
many	TRBV11-2	TRBD1	TRBJ1-2	CASSGRGRYGYTF	TGTGCCAGCAGCGGCAGGGGGCGGTATGGCTACACCTTC
many	TRBV7-2	.	TRBJ1-1	CASSLGGAMSAEAFF	TGTGCCAGCAGCTTAGGCGGAGCCATGAGCGCTGAAGCTTTCTTT
.	TRBV20-1	TRBD1	TRBJ2-5	CSAEGPGTGNSETQYF	TGCAGTGCTGAGGGCCCGGGGACAGGGAATTCTGAGACCCAGTACTTC
.	TRBV12-3/TRBV12-4	.	TRBJ1-1	CASSFKSGWTEAFF	TGTGCCAGCAGTTTCAAATCAGGGTGGACTGAAGCTTTCTTT
.	TRBV6-5	.	TRBJ1-1	CASSFQGTTNTEAFF	TGTGCCAGCAGTTTTCAGGGGACTACTAACACTGAAGCTTTCTTT
many	TRBV10-3	TRBD1	TRBJ2-1	CAIGGTGIRNEQFF	TGTGCCATCGGGGGGACAGGGATTAGGAATGAGCAGTTCTTC
many	TRBV7-2	TRBD2	TRBJ2-1	CASSQGLAGGQFF	TGTGCCAGCAGCCAAGGACTAGCGGGAGGGCAGTTCTTC
many	TRBV28	.	TRBJ2-1	CASSLIQGVHNEQFF	TGTGCCAGCAGTTTAATCCAGGGAGTCCACAATGAGCAGTTCTTC
many	TRBV6-1	TRBD1	TRBJ1-1	CASKLEQGATEAFF	TGTGCCAGCAAATTAGAACAGGGGGCCACTGAAGCTTTCTTT
.	TRBV6-2/TRBV6-3	TRBD2	TRBJ2-1	CASSPGTSGATLRNEQFF	TGTGCCAGCAGTCCCGGGACTAGCGGGGCCACCTTGCGGAATGAGCAGTTCTTC
.	TRBV7-3	TRBD1	TRBJ1-1	CASSPGQGLEAFF	TGTGCCAGCAGCCCTGGACAGGGTTTAGAAGCTTTCTTT
.	TRBV4-3	.	TRBJ2-3	CASSQDTPGSGRDTQYF	TGCGCCAGCAGCCAAGATACCCCCGGTAGCGGACGAGATACGCAGTATTTT
.	TRBV6-2/TRBV6-3	.	TRBJ2-3	CASSYRRGDTQYF	TGTGCCAGCAGTTACCGTCGGGGAGATACGCAGTATTTT
many	TRBV7-8	TRBD1	TRBJ1-1	CASSLNRGEAFF	TGTGCCAGCAGCTTAAACAGGGGGGAGGCTTTCTTT
few	TRBV5-4	.	TRBJ2-5	CASSFYAGIETQYF	TGTGCCAGCAGCTTCTATGCAGGGATCGAGACCCAGTACTTC
.	TRBV7-9	.	TRBJ2-7	CASSVRGTPLQQYF	TGTGCCAGCAGCGTTAGGGGGACCCCCCTCCAGCAGTACTTC
few	TRBV12-3/TRBV12-4	.	TRBJ1-2	CASSLDLNYGYTF	TGTGCCAGCAGTCTGGACCTCAACTATGGCTACACCTTC
.	TRBV7-3	.	TRBJ1-2	CASSSPRNSNYGYTF	TGTGCCAGCAGCTCCCCCCGGAACTCTAACTATGGCTACACCTTC
.	TRBV5-4	.	TRBJ2-1	CASSLKIGSDEQFF	TGTGCCAGCAGCTTGAAGATAGGGTCGGATGAGCAGTTCTTC
.	TRBV7-2	.	TRBJ2-1	CASSLDGRGSYNEQFF	TGTGCCAGCAGCTTAGATGGCAGGGGTTCCTACAATGAGCAGTTCTTC
.	TRBV6-6	TRBD2	TRBJ2-1	CASSYRTSGGNEQFF	TGTGCCAGCAGTTACCGGACTAGCGGGGGCAATGAGCAGTTCTTC
.	TRBV7-9	TRBD1	TRBJ2-7	CASSLGLSGTGDVLDHEQYF	TGTGCCAGCAGCTTAGGCCTATCCGGGACAGGGGACGTTTTGGACCACGAGCAGTACTTC
few	TRBV30	.	TRBJ2-3	CAWSVSADTQYF	TGTGCCTGGAGTGTGTCAGCAGATACGCAGTATTTT
many	TRBV27	TRBD1	TRBJ2-6	CASSFQRTGLARGANVLTF	TGTGCCAGCAGTTTTCAGAGGACAGGGCTTGCTAGGGGGGCCAACGTCCTGACTTTC
.	TRBV28	.	TRBJ2-7	CASSSYLEQYF	TGTGCCAGCAGTTCATATCTCGAGCAGTACTTC
.	TRBV29-1	TRBD2	TRBJ2-1	CSAQAGVFYNEQFF	TGCAGCGCGCAGGCGGGAGTATTCTACAATGAGCAGTTCTTC
many	TRBV7-2	TRBD1	TRBJ1-2	CASSLWGTANYGYTF	TGTGCCAGCAGCTTATGGGGGACAGCGAACTATGGCTACACCTTC
.	TRBV6-5	TRBD1	TRBJ1-1	CASSRTGGSYTEAFF	TGTGCCAGCAGCAGGACAGGGGGCTCGTACACTGAAGCTTTCTTT
.	TRBV4-1	TRBD1	TRBJ1-2	CASSYQTGGHYGYTF	TGCGCCAGCAGCTATCAGACAGGGGGCCACTATGGCTACACCTTC
.	TRBV7-8	.	TRBJ2-4	CASSFGNIQYF	TGTGCCAGCAGCTTCGGAAACATTCAGTACTTC
.	TRBV6-5	.	TRBJ2-5	CASSPLGEGKETQYF	TGTGCCAGCAGTCCCCTGGGAGAAGGAAAAGAGACCCAGTACTTC
many	TRBV2	.	TRBJ2-1	CASSGGTSLYNEQFF	TGTGCCAGCAGTGGAGGAACTTCCCTCTACAATGAGCAGTTCTTC
.	TRBV11-2	TRBD2	TRBJ2-3	CASSSPPTSGTSDTQYF	TGTGCCAGCAGCTCACCACCGACTAGCGGGACCTCGGATACGCAGTATTTT
.	TRBV7-9	TRBD1	TRBJ2-7	CASSPKGQGHEQYF	TGTGCCAGCAGCCCGAAGGGACAGGGCCACGAGCAGTACTTC